This T cell receptor (beta chain) was identified in a study of blood T cells in healthy people across ages. Study as a whole: About one barcoded beta molecule per two T cells was captured by template switching.

With a J-beta primer mix and a sample-barcoded 5' primer, a second PCR ran roughly 6 to 11 cycles. Carrying 12 random nucleotides, a template-switch adaptor labeled each individual cDNA molecule. MiXCR, applied by TCRdb to the 5' RACE reads, yields one record per CDR3 protein. Of approximately 1.5 million distinct CDR3 sequences in the sample, approximately 32% were seen once. The amount of total RNA extracted per sample was at least 5 micrograms. V lost 1 base, J lost 8 bases, and 9 bases lay in between. Germline V lookup: CDR1 SGHTA, CDR2 FQGTGA. CDR3 length: 14 residues. Ten or more counts support this clonotype.

Sequenced: blood. V is TRBV7-3 and J is TRBJ1-6; D might be TRBD1 (6 bases). The sequence was obtained from a woman under 40 in good health. The chain's CDR3 is CASSLNGQYSPLHF. The CDR3 DNA reads TGTGCCAGCAGCTTAAACGGACAGTATTCACCCCTCCACTTT.